The next 16 T cell receptor beta chains were all read from a single sample in a study of T cells of healthy individuals. TCRdb recomputed calls from the 5' RACE reads with MiXCR, one row per CDR3 protein. This table holds 100,000 or so distinct CDR3 sequences, under 20% found once. Every receptor here comes from a human donor in good health.

This clonotype was seen at least ten times. The chain has TRBV28 and TRBJ2-7, with TRBD1 identical over 7 bases. This CDR3 region has 13 residues. Germline V CDR1 and CDR2: MDHEN, SYDVKM. Germline trimming cut 5 bases from V and 6 bases from J; bases unmatched to any gene: 7. CDR3: CASSPSTGIEQYF. CDR3 in DNA: TGTGCCAGCAGTCCGTCGACAGGGATCGAGCAGTACTTC.

Many counts were recorded for this clonotype. The chain combines TRBV30 with TRBJ1-2; TRBD1 matches at 8 bases. Germline CDR1 reads GTSNPN; CDR2 reads SVGIG (reference sequence). This CDR3 has 13 residues. V shed 7 bases and J 4 bases; nucleotides not matched to a gene: 8. CDR3 in amino acids: CASHDTGGYGYTF. In DNA form, the CDR3 reads TGTGCCTCCCACGACACAGGGGGCTATGGCTACACCTTC.

The chain is built from TRBV27 and TRBJ1-1; TRBD1 agrees at 10 bases. V was pared by 4 bases and J by 4 bases, with 3 bases of the junction left unmatched. Germline V gene data show CDR1 as MNHEY and CDR2 as SMNVEV (reference sequence). The CDR3 is made up of 14 amino acids. Written as DNA, the CDR3 is TGTGCCAGCAGTTGGAGGACAGGGGGCACTGAAGCTTTCTTT. This encodes CASSWRTGGTEAFF.

This clonotype appeared a few times. The chain is built from TRBV4-2 and TRBJ2-3; TRBD2 agrees at 10 bases. The length of the CDR3 is 17 residues. With 1 base clipped from V and 3 bases from J, the junction kept 7 bases outside the gene matches. Germline loops: CDR1 LGHNA, CDR2 YNFKEQ. CDR3 sequence: CASSQAASGSATDTQYF. The CDR3 DNA reads TGTGCCAGCAGCCAAGCGGCTAGCGGGAGTGCAACAGATACGCAGTATTTT.

This clonotype was seen ten or more times. The chain employs TRBV4-2 and TRBJ2-1, with D uncertain. V lost 0 bases and J lost 9, with 3 bases in between. This CDR3 has 11 amino acids. Germline V CDR1 and CDR2: LGHNA, YNFKEQ. The CDR3 loop is CASSQEIEQFF. For the CDR3, the DNA is TGTGCCAGCAGCCAAGAAATTGAGCAGTTCTTC.

This clonotype turned up a few times. The rearrangement joins TRBV5-1 to TRBJ2-3; D is undetermined. The germline gives CDR1 SGHRS, CDR2 YFSETQ. Deletions cut 0 bases from V and 0 bases from J, with 8 bases between. The CDR3 runs 15 residues. CDR3: CASSLDGKSTDTQYF. CDR3 nucleotides: TGCGCCAGCAGCTTGGACGGCAAGAGCACAGATACGCAGTATTTT. Full variable domain (missing parts from reference TRBV5-1 and TRBJ2-3): KAGVTQTPRYLIKTRGQQVTLSCSPISGHRSVSWYQQTPGQGLQFLFEYFSETQRNKGNFPGRFSGRQFSNSRSEMNVSTLELGDSALYLCASSLDGKSTDTQYFGPGTRLTVL.

The chain is built from TRBV4-3 and TRBJ1-2, with TRBD1 matching 7 bases. Germline trimming cut 3 bases from V and 2 bases from J; bases unmatched to any gene: 6. The CDR3 loop spans 15 amino acids. Germline-derived CDR1 and CDR2 are LGHNA and YSLEER. CDR3 DNA sequence: TGCGCCAGCAGCCAGGATCAGGGGGGCAACTATGGCTACACCTTC. Translation: CASSQDQGGNYGYTF.

This clonotype was detected a few times. This chain connects TRBV20-1 to TRBJ2-7; TRBD1 agrees at 8 bases. The germline V gene encodes CDR1 DFQATT and CDR2 SNEGSKA (reference sequence). This CDR3 comprises 14 residues. The J segment lost 5 bases and the V segment lost 5 bases, leaving 11 bases of the junction unmatched. The CDR3 nucleotides read TGCAGTGCTCATACAGGGGGTGAAGTAGACGAGCAGTACTTC. It encodes CSAHTGGEVDEQYF.

This clonotype was detected a few times. This chain's CDR3 is CASSLREATGELFF. In DNA form, the CDR3 reads TGTGCCAGCAGTCTCAGGGAGGCCACCGGGGAGCTGTTTTTT. J is TRBJ2-2 and V is TRBV6-6, with D perhaps matching TRBD2 (6 bases). Deletions cut 5 bases from V and 4 bases from J, with 11 bases between. CDR1 is MNHNY and CDR2 is SVGAGI in the germline V gene (reference sequence). There are 14 residues in the CDR3.

This chain links TRBV6-5 with TRBJ2-7; 7 bases agree with TRBD1. Looked up from germline, CDR1 is MNHEY and CDR2 is SVGAGI. The V and J ends lost 1 base and 6 bases, in that order; junction bases with no gene match: 6. This CDR3 spans 14 amino acids. The CDR3 loop reads CASSYYSQGTEQYF. DNA of the CDR3: TGTGCCAGCAGTTACTATTCACAGGGGACCGAGCAGTACTTC.

This clonotype was picked up many times. The DNA of the CDR3 is TGTGCCAGCAGTCGAAGGGGAGGCGATGAAAAACTGTTTTTT. Its protein is CASSRRGGDEKLFF. V and J are TRBV28 and TRBJ1-4; maybe TRBD1 (5 bases). CDR1 and CDR2 from the germline V gene are MDHEN and SYDVKM. The CDR3 is 14 amino acids. Trimming left V 5 bases short and J 6 bases short, with 13 bases between.

This chain connects TRBV29-1 to TRBJ2-2, with D hard to call. V was cut by 1 base and J by 1 base, with 10 bases left in between. Germline V lookup: CDR1 SQVTM, CDR2 ANQGSEA. There are 15 residues in the CDR3. The DNA for the CDR3 is TGCAGCGTTGAAGTTTTAGTGGAGAACACCGGGGAGCTGTTTTTT. It yields the protein CSVEVLVENTGELFF.

This sequence joins TRBV6-5 and TRBJ2-7; the match to TRBD1 covers 8 bases. Losses at the gene ends were 5 bases for V and 3 bases for J; bases not matched to a gene: 3. CDR1 is MNHEY, CDR2 SVGAGI, per germline. The CDR3 is 13 amino acids. CDR3 sequence (DNA): TGTGCCAGCAGTCGGGGACAGGACTACGAGCAGTACTTC. This encodes CASSRGQDYEQYF.

This clonotype was picked up many times. The V call is TRBV5-4, the J call TRBJ1-2, with 7 bases fitting TRBD1. With 5 bases clipped from V and 10 bases from J, the junction kept 5 bases outside the gene matches. Germline V lookup: CDR1 SGHNT, CDR2 YYREEE (reference sequence). The CDR3 contains 11 residues. The CDR3 is CASRKDRVYTF. DNA of the CDR3: TGTGCCAGCAGAAAAGACAGGGTCTACACCTTC.

This clonotype appeared a few times. The chain recombines TRBV7-2 with TRBJ2-1; 9 bases align to TRBD2. Germline V gives CDR1 SGHTA, CDR2 FQGNSA. CDR3 size: 17 residues. J was trimmed by 2 bases and V by 2 bases; bases with no gene match: 7. CDR3 amino acids: CASSLIAGALPYNEQFF. As DNA, the CDR3 is TGTGCCAGCAGCTTAATAGCGGGGGCACTCCCCTACAATGAGCAGTTCTTC.

This clonotype was seen ten or more times. The V call is TRBV3-1, the J call TRBJ2-7; 7 bases match TRBD1. CDR3 length: 15 amino acids. The germline gives CDR1 LGHDT, CDR2 YNNKEL (reference sequence). The junction had 10 bases not matched to a gene; V was cut back by 3 bases and J by 5 bases. CDR3 in DNA: TGTGCCAGCAGCCATCGTAACAGGGGAAGGGACGAGCAGTACTTC. Its translation: CASSHRNRGRDEQYF.